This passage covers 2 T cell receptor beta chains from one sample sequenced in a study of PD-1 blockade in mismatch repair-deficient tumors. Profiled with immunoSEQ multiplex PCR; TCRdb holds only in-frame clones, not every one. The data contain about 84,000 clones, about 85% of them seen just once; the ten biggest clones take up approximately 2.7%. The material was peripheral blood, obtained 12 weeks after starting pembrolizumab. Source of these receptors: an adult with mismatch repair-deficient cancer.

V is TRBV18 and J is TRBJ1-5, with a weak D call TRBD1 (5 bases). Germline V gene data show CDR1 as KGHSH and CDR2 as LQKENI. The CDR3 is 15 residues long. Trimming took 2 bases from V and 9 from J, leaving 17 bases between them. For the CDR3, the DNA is TGTGCCAGCTCACCATCTCAGGGAAGTGTTTCGCCCCAGCATTTT. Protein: CASSPSQGSVSPQHF.

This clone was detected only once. The CDR3 DNA sequence: TGTGCCAGCAGTTTAGCCAGGGGAGGGACTGAAGCTTTCTTT. Its translation is CASSLARGGTEAFF. V and J are TRBV27 and TRBJ1-1; maybe TRBD1 (6 bases). The CDR3 runs to 14 residues. Per the germline V gene, CDR1 is MNHEY and CDR2 is SMNVEV (reference sequence). Trimming took off 2 bases at V and 5 bases at J, with 12 bases between the two ends.